The next 13 T cell receptor beta chains were all read from a single sample in a study of brain T cells in children with intractable seizures. Data came from immunoSEQ multiplex PCR; TCRdb stores just in-frame clones and leaves some out. Of about 22,000 clones detected, 94% appear once; the ten largest clones hold under 7.5%. Source: peripheral blood, taken at surgery. All receptors come from a boy aged 5-17 years with focal cortical dysplasia and intractable seizures.

J is TRBJ2-7 and V is TRBV5-6; D may match TRBD1 or TRBD2 (5 bases each). Germline CDR1 is SGHDT and CDR2 is YYEEEE. V lost 0 bases and J lost 3, with 16 bases in between. The CDR3 loop spans 16 amino acids. The CDR3 is CASSLALWDPNYEQYV. CDR3 bases: TGTGCCAGCAGCTTGGCCCTTTGGGACCCGAACTACGAGCAGTACGTC.

The V and J genes are TRBV9 and TRBJ1-1; D remains unclear. From germline, CDR1 is SGDLS and CDR2 YYNGEE. Deletions cut 1 base from V and 0 bases from J, with 13 bases between. There are 16 residues in the CDR3. The CDR3 region has the DNA TGTGCCAGCAGCGTAAGCCCCGGACGCGTGAACACTGAAGCTTTCTTT. Encoded protein: CASSVSPGRVNTEAFF.

V is TRBV9 and J is TRBJ2-7; 9 bases agree with TRBD2. After removal of 4 bases from V and 2 bases from J, the junction contained 13 bases not matched to a gene. Germline loops: CDR1 SGDLS, CDR2 YYNGEE. The CDR3 consists of 17 residues. CDR3 nucleotides: TGTGCCAGCAGCCCGGCCTTGGGGGGACTAGCACCCTACGAGCAGTACGTC. Its protein product is CASSPALGGLAPYEQYV.

This clone was seen only once. The rearrangement links TRBV29-1 to TRBJ2-2, with D possibly TRBD2 on 5 matching bases. CDR1 is SQVTM and CDR2 is ANQGSEA in the germline V gene. V gave up 4 bases and J gave up 6 bases, with 12 bases separating them. The CDR3 runs 13 residues. CDR3 coding DNA: TGCAGCGTTGGCCGTCTGGGAGCCGGGGAGCTGTTTTTT. Its translation is CSVGRLGAGELFF.

This sequence joins TRBV7-6 and TRBJ2-3; 9 bases fit TRBD1. This CDR3 comprises 15 residues. Germline lookup yields CDR1 SGHVS and CDR2 FNYEAQ. V lost 4 bases and J lost 4; bases outside the gene matches: 6. Here the CDR3 reads CASSSRDRASDTQYF. The DNA for the CDR3 is TGTGCCAGCAGCTCCCGGGACAGGGCCTCAGATACGCAGTATTTT. The whole variable domain, remainder taken from reference TRBV7-6 and TRBJ2-3, is GAGVSQSPRYKVTKRGQDVALRCDPISGHVSLYWYRQALGQGPEFLTYFNYEAQQDKSGLPNDRFSAERPEGSISTLTIQRTEQRDSAMYRCASSSRDRASDTQYFGPGTRLTVL.

The genes are TRBV6-5 and TRBJ1-6; D not certain. The CDR3 is 13 amino acids. Trimming left V 0 bases short and J 13 bases short, with 10 bases between. Germline CDR1 MNHEY, CDR2 SVGAGI. The CDR3 DNA is TGTGCCAGCAGTTACTCGACTGGTCCGCCCCTCCACTTT. Its translation: CASSYSTGPPLHF.

V and J are TRBV19 and TRBJ2-7; 11 bases fit TRBD2. Looked up from germline, CDR1 is LNHDA and CDR2 is SQIVND (reference sequence). V lost 5 bases and J lost 3; bases outside the gene matches: 9. This CDR3 is 16 amino acids long. The CDR3, as DNA: TGTGCCAGTAGTCCCTTTCTAGCGGGGGGATACTACGAGCAGTACTTC. Its protein is CASSPFLAGGYYEQYF.

This chain uses TRBV11-2 with TRBJ2-1, with D unresolved. The CDR3 totals 13 residues. Trimming stripped 1 base from V and 8 bases from J, with 9 bases between. The germline V gene encodes CDR1 SGHAT and CDR2 FQNNGV. CDR3 DNA: TGTGCCAGCAGCTTAGGTACGGGTGATGAGCAGTTCTTC. Translation gives CASSLGTGDEQFF.

J is TRBJ2-3 and V is TRBV3-1 (or the pseudogene TRBV3-2), with D possibly TRBD2 on 5 matching bases. The CDR3 covers 15 residues. V was cut by 4 bases and J by 1 base, with 12 bases left in between. The germline V gene has CDR1 LGHDT and CDR2 YNNKEL (reference sequence). CDR3: CASSPRVSGTDTQYF. CDR3 nucleotides: TGTGCCAGCAGCCCCCGAGTTAGCGGCACAGATACGCAGTATTTT.

The chain employs TRBV24-1 and TRBJ2-3, with a weak D call TRBD1 (5 bases). V was clipped by 2 bases and J by 5 bases, with 13 bases between them. Germline V gene sequence: CDR1 KGHDR, CDR2 SFDVKD. The CDR3 covers 15 residues. The CDR3 DNA sequence: TGTGCCACCAGTGATTCAGAACAGGCTAAAGATACGCAGTATTTT. It specifies CATSDSEQAKDTQYF.

CDR3 nucleotide sequence: TGTGCCTGGAGTCGGGACACGGGAGCGAATCAGCCCCAGCATTTT. Its protein product is CAWSRDTGANQPQHF. The chain has TRBV30 and TRBJ1-5, with TRBD1 as a possible D gene (6 bases). With 2 bases removed from V and 4 bases from J, the gap between germline ends came to 15 bases. The length of the CDR3 is 15 residues. The germline V gene has CDR1 GTSNPN and CDR2 SVGIG (reference sequence).

The J gene is TRBJ1-1, the V gene TRBV5-4; D is unresolved. There are 15 residues in the CDR3. The germline V gene encodes CDR1 SGHNT and CDR2 YYREEE (reference sequence). Deletions cut 2 bases from V and 1 base from J, with 12 bases between. The chain's CDR3 is CASSFSMGTNTEAFF. CDR3 sequence (DNA): TGTGCCAGCAGCTTCTCTATGGGAACGAACACTGAAGCTTTCTTT. Variable domain in full (rest from reference TRBV5-4 and TRBJ1-1): ETGVTQSPTHLIKTRGQQVTLRCSSQSGHNTVSWYQQALGQGPQFIFQYYREEENGRGNFPPRFSGLQFPNYSSELNVNALELDDSALYLCASSFSMGTNTEAFFGQGTRLTVV.

In its sample, this clone was seen once. V and J are TRBV29-1 and TRBJ2-1; D is ambiguous. This CDR3 comprises 13 residues. The germline CDR1 and CDR2 sequences are SQVTM and ANQGSEA. The germline V and J ends were trimmed by 0 bases and 8 bases, with 11 bases remaining between them. CDR3 amino acids: CSVEDADLYEQFF. As DNA, the CDR3 is TGCAGCGTTGAAGATGCTGATTTGTATGAGCAGTTCTTC.